The rows below give T cell receptor beta chains drawn from one sample of a study of response to subunit inactivated influenza vaccine. TCRdb reprocessed the RT-PCR reads with MiXCR, giving one entry per CDR3 protein. The sample holds almost 600,000 distinct CDR3 sequences; approximately 15% are singletons and the top ten take 8.5% to 14%. The sample here was PBMCs from blood, taken 12 days after vaccination. The receptors come from a man over 45 who received an inactivated influenza vaccine. Each CDR3 is given without its conserved first and last residue. Each record gives: V gene, clone size, J gene, CDR3 protein. Where a row states a size, it is once, few, many or the class of an expanded clone; other rows omit it.

v_call: TRBV14; clone_size: NA; j_call: TRBJ2-1; cdr3_aa: ASSQDSTAGWDEQF
v_call: TRBV7-9; clone_size: NA; j_call: TRBJ2-1; cdr3_aa: ASSPFWASGNNEQF
v_call: TRBV5-1; clone_size: many; j_call: TRBJ1-1; cdr3_aa: ASSWRGIGTEAF
v_call: TRBV9; clone_size: few; j_call: TRBJ2-1; cdr3_aa: ASSVGIWERGFNEQF
v_call: TRBV29-1; clone_size: NA; j_call: TRBJ2-7; cdr3_aa: SVFSVAYEQY
v_call: TRBV7-8; clone_size: few; j_call: TRBJ2-1; cdr3_aa: ASSHSRWASYNEQF
v_call: TRBV12-3/TRBV12-4; clone_size: few; j_call: TRBJ2-7; cdr3_aa: ASRPTGYHEQY
v_call: TRBV29-1; clone_size: NA; j_call: TRBJ1-2; cdr3_aa: SVESANGYT
v_call: TRBV28; clone_size: NA; j_call: TRBJ2-4; cdr3_aa: ASSPLEGSKNIQY
v_call: TRBV7-3; clone_size: few; j_call: TRBJ2-1; cdr3_aa: ASSSGLASHEQF
v_call: TRBV14; clone_size: few; j_call: TRBJ2-7; cdr3_aa: ASSQMAGRSYEQY
v_call: TRBV15; clone_size: NA; j_call: TRBJ2-1; cdr3_aa: ATSRGAGGPNNEQF
v_call: TRBV20-1; clone_size: few; j_call: TRBJ2-3; cdr3_aa: SARWQGSTDTQY
v_call: TRBV20-1; clone_size: many; j_call: TRBJ1-4; cdr3_aa: SARPGGGPSNEKLF
v_call: TRBV5-5; clone_size: few; j_call: TRBJ2-1; cdr3_aa: ASSFGGGRNEQF
v_call: TRBV19; clone_size: once; j_call: TRBJ2-2; cdr3_aa: ASSMGVPGAGELF
v_call: TRBV5-1; clone_size: NA; j_call: TRBJ1-2; cdr3_aa: ASSLDRYYGYT
v_call: TRBV24-1; clone_size: NA; j_call: TRBJ2-2; cdr3_aa: ATSDLLVRAGGTGELF
v_call: TRBV12-3/TRBV12-4; clone_size: many; j_call: TRBJ1-2; cdr3_aa: ASSLTRVKGYT
v_call: TRBV7-2; clone_size: few; j_call: TRBJ2-7; cdr3_aa: ASSLAENEQY
v_call: TRBV7-6; clone_size: NA; j_call: TRBJ2-2; cdr3_aa: ASSPDRVKSGELF
v_call: TRBV5-6; clone_size: NA; j_call: TRBJ2-1; cdr3_aa: ASSAALRGSYNEQF
v_call: TRBV3-1; clone_size: few; j_call: TRBJ1-1; cdr3_aa: ASSRGQAGAEAF
v_call: TRBV6-6; clone_size: NA; j_call: TRBJ2-7; cdr3_aa: ASSYDNYEQY
v_call: TRBV28; clone_size: many; j_call: TRBJ2-7; cdr3_aa: ASSQGHYEQY
v_call: TRBV7-8; clone_size: few; j_call: TRBJ1-6; cdr3_aa: ASSLGRVNSPLH
v_call: TRBV27; clone_size: NA; j_call: TRBJ2-5; cdr3_aa: ASSLGGFVETQY
v_call: TRBV11-2; clone_size: NA; j_call: TRBJ1-2; cdr3_aa: ASSLHTRDGYGYT
v_call: TRBV7-9; clone_size: NA; j_call: TRBJ1-6; cdr3_aa: ASSAYGGNSPLH
v_call: TRBV12-3/TRBV12-4; clone_size: few; j_call: TRBJ1-2; cdr3_aa: ASSSGRFSPNYGYT
v_call: TRBV12-3/TRBV12-4; clone_size: many; j_call: TRBJ1-1; cdr3_aa: ASSPHGSPNTEAF
v_call: TRBV7-9; clone_size: NA; j_call: TRBJ1-6; cdr3_aa: ASSPKSQNSPLH
v_call: TRBV6-5; clone_size: NA; j_call: TRBJ2-3; cdr3_aa: ASSYSYSRTDTQY
v_call: TRBV7-6; clone_size: few; j_call: TRBJ1-6; cdr3_aa: ASSLGQHNSPLH
v_call: TRBV9; clone_size: NA; j_call: TRBJ2-3; cdr3_aa: ASTTRPPGLAAGGDTQY
v_call: TRBV14; clone_size: NA; j_call: TRBJ2-2; cdr3_aa: ASSQTTSGVTGELF
v_call: TRBV6-1; clone_size: few; j_call: TRBJ2-7; cdr3_aa: ASRTGQGFDSGYEQY
v_call: TRBV7-9; clone_size: medium-sized; j_call: TRBJ1-5; cdr3_aa: ASSAGRGSNQPQH
v_call: TRBV18; clone_size: NA; j_call: TRBJ1-2; cdr3_aa: ASSPPGHDLYGYT
v_call: TRBV5-5; clone_size: many; j_call: TRBJ2-7; cdr3_aa: ASSLTGGAYEQY
v_call: TRBV6-2/TRBV6-3; clone_size: NA; j_call: TRBJ1-1; cdr3_aa: ASRPSENTEAF
v_call: TRBV10-1; clone_size: NA; j_call: TRBJ1-2; cdr3_aa: ASSASRDSVYGYT
v_call: TRBV20-1; clone_size: many; j_call: TRBJ1-5; cdr3_aa: SAKTGLQLNQPQH
v_call: TRBV12-5; clone_size: few; j_call: TRBJ2-3; cdr3_aa: ASGLGSDTQY
v_call: TRBV20-1; clone_size: NA; j_call: TRBJ2-3; cdr3_aa: SAKVGGEYTQY